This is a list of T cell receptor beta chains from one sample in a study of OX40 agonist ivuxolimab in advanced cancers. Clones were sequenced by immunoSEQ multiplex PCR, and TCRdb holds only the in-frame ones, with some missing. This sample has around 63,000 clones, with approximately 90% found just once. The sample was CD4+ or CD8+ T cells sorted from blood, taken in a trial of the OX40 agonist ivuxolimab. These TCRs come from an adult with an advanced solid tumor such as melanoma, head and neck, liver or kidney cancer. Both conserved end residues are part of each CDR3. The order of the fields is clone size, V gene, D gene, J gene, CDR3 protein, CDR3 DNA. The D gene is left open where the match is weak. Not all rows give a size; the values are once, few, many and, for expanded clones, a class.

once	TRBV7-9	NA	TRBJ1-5	CASSFGNQPQHF	TGTGCCAGCAGCTTTGGCAATCAGCCCCAGCATTTT
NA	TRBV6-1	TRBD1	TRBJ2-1	CASSEGRGLNEQFF	TGTGCCAGCAGTGAAGGCAGGGGGCTTAATGAGCAGTTCTTC
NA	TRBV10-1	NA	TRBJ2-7	CASSGVDEQYF	TGCGCCAGCTCAGGCGTCGACGAGCAGTACTTC
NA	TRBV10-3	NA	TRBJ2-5	CAISEWAGPQETQYF	TGTGCCATCAGTGAGTGGGCAGGCCCCCAAGAGACCCAGTACTTC
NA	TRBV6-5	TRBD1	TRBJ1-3	CASSQNRGSGNTIYF	TGTGCCAGCAGCCAAAACAGGGGATCTGGAAACACCATATATTTT
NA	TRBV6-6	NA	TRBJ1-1	CASSYSSFRPGEAFF	TGTGCCAGCAGTTACTCGAGTTTTCGACCGGGTGAAGCTTTCTTT
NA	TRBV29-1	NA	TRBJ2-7	CSVVIGGLYEQYF	TGCAGCGTTGTAATTGGCGGACTCTACGAGCAGTACTTC
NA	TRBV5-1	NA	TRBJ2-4	CASSLEMGSKNIQYF	TGCGCCAGCAGCTTGGAAATGGGGTCCAAAAACATTCAGTACTTC
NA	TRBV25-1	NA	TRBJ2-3	CASSEMARDSTDTQYF	TGTGCCAGCAGTGAAATGGCCAGGGATAGCACAGATACGCAGTATTTT
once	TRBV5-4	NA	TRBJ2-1	CASSLRNEQFF	TGTGCCAGCAGCTTGAGGAATGAGCAGTTCTTC
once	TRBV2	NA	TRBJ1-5	CATKEGEVSQPQHF	TGTGCCACCAAAGAGGGGGAGGTCAGTCAGCCCCAGCATTTT
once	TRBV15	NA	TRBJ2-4	CATSRVSVRDIQYF	TGTGCCACCAGCAGAGTGTCGGTACGGGACATTCAGTACTTC
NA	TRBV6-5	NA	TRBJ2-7	CASSYGGGPYEQYF	TGTGCCAGCAGTTACGGAGGGGGACCCTACGAGCAGTACTTC
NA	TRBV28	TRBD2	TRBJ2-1	CASSLLGGRGFNEQFF	TGTGCCAGCAGTTTACTGGGCGGGAGGGGTTTCAATGAGCAGTTCTTC
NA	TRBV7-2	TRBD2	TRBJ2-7	CASTIIAGGPYEQYF	TGTGCCAGCACCATAATAGCGGGAGGGCCGTACGAGCAGTACTTC
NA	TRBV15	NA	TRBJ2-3	CATSREIAAGTDTQYF	TGTGCCACCAGCAGAGAAATAGCGGCGGGTACAGATACGCAGTATTTT
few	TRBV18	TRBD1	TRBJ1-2	CASSEDRTDYGYTF	TGTGCCAGCTCAGAGGACAGGACCGACTATGGCTACACCTTC
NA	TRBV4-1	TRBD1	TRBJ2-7	CASSYRDRGYEQYF	TGCGCCAGCAGCTACCGGGACAGGGGTTACGAGCAGTACTTC
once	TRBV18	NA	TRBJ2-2	CASSPPRPGTGELFF	TGTGCCAGCTCACCACCCCGGCCAGGCACCGGGGAGCTGTTTTTT
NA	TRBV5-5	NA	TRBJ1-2	CASSLASRTHGYTF	TGTGCCAGCAGCTTGGCCTCTCGTACCCATGGCTACACCTTC
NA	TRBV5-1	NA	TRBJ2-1	CASRGAKKGVSYNEQFF	TGCGCCAGCAGGGGGGCAAAGAAGGGGGTCTCCTACAATGAGCAGTTCTTC
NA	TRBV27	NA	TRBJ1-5	CASSSRAYSNQPQHF	TGTGCCAGCAGTTCTCGGGCATATAGCAATCAGCCCCAGCATTTT
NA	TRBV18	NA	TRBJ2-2	CASSPLNTGELFF	TGTGCCAGCTCACCCTTAAACACCGGGGAGCTGTTTTTT
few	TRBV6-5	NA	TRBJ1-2	CASSYSGAASGGYTF	TGTGCCAGCAGTTACTCGGGGGCCGCCTCCGGTGGCTACACCTTC
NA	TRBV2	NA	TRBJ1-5	CASSPPAGTNQPQHF	TGTGCCAGCAGTCCCCCCGCAGGCACCAATCAGCCCCAGCATTTT
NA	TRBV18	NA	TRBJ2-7	CASSPRRGDGEQYF	TGTGCCAGCTCACCACGGCGAGGGGATGGGGAGCAGTACTTC
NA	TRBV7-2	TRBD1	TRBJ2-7	CASSQGQYYEQYF	TGTGCCAGCAGCCAGGGACAGTACTACGAGCAGTACTTC
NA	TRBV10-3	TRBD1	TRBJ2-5	CAIGQGEETQYF	TGTGCCATAGGACAGGGGGAAGAGACCCAGTACTTC
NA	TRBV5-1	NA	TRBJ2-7	CASSLDGSSYEQYF	TGCGCCAGCAGCTTGGACGGCAGCTCCTACGAGCAGTACTTC
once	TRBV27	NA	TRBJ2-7	CASSFQGKGSYEQYF	TGTGCCAGCAGTTTTCAAGGGAAGGGGTCCTACGAGCAGTACTTC
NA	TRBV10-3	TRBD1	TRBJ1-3	CAISFTGGPRGNTIYF	TGTGCCATCAGTTTCACAGGGGGCCCACGTGGAAACACCATATATTTT
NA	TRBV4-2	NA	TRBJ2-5	CASSRRLHQETQYF	TGTGCCAGCAGCCGCCGACTGCATCAAGAGACCCAGTACTTC